This T cell receptor (beta chain) was sequenced for a study of radiation and T cells in renal cell carcinoma. Broader study findings: In blood, top tumor clones expanded by 2 weeks, shrinking by 4. No pretreatment tumor biopsies were available for baseline clonotypes.

Time point given: baseline pretreatment blood. Treatment meaning: 15 Gy SBRT to primary tumor, nephrectomy 4 weeks later. Blood was sampled at baseline, 2 weeks and 4 weeks after SBRT. The tumor was a clear cell renal cell carcinoma. Some clones are missing from TCRdb's copy, which holds only in-frame ones; the method was immunoSEQ multiplex PCR. This sample has about 95,000 clones, with 65% to 90% found just once. The CDR3 is 14 residues long. Trimming took off 1 base at V and 4 bases at J, with 11 bases between the two ends. Germline V gene sequence: CDR1 SNHLY, CDR2 FYNNEI. In the case of this clone: Its cognate antigen is unknown.

The origin of this receptor is a man in his forties or fifties with renal cell carcinoma. The chain uses TRBV2 and TRBJ2-7; D unclear. The source was blood, collected from a patient whose treatment included radiotherapy and nephrectomy. CDR3 bases: TGTGCCAGCAGTGAAGGTTTATGGGTTTACGAGCAGTACTTC. It is translated as CASSEGLWVYEQYF.